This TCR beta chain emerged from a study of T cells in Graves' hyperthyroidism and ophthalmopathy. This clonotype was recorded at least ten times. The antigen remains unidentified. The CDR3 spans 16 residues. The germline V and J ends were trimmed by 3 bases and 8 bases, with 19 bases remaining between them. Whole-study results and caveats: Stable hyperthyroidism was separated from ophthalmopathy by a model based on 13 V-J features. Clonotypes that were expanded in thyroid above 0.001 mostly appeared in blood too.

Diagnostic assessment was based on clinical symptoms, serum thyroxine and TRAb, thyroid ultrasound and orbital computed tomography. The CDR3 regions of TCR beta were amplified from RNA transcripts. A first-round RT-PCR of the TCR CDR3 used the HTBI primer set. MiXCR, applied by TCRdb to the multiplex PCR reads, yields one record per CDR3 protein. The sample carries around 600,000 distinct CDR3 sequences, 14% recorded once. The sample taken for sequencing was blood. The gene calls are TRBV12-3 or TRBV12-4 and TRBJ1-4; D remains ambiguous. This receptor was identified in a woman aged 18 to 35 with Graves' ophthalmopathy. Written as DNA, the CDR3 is TGTGCCAGCAGTTTGTGGACGGCCCCTCAAGGGGAAAAACTGTTTTTT. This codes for CASSLWTAPQGEKLFF.